These 17 T cell receptor beta chains originate from one sample sequenced in a study of blood T cells in healthy people across ages. The use of a sample-barcoded 5' primer and a J-beta primer mix characterized a second PCR of roughly 6 to 12 cycles. MiXCR, applied by TCRdb to the 5' RACE reads, yields one record per CDR3 protein. The sample records some 320,000 distinct CDR3 sequences, 25% to 30% being singletons. The source material was blood. These receptors all stem from a woman in her 70s in good health.

This clonotype occurred a few times. V usage is TRBV7-8 and J usage is TRBJ1-5; D remains unclear. From germline, CDR1 is SGHVS and CDR2 FQNEAQ. The V end was cut by 2 bases, the J end by 10 bases, with 12 bases between. CDR3 size: 13 residues. The CDR3, as DNA: TGTGCCAGCAGCTTAAAGGTGTCCGGCCCCCAGCATTTT. Protein product: CASSLKVSGPQHF.

The chain employs TRBV29-1 and TRBJ2-5, with 8 bases identical to TRBD2. Matching the DNA end better, TRBJ2-7 makes the J call doubtful. The CDR3 is made up of 14 amino acids. Germline values: CDR1 SQVTM, CDR2 ANQGSEA. CDR3 bases: TGCAGCGTTGAAGATAGCGGGGTAACCTACGAGCAGTACTTC. This translates into CSVEDSGVTYEQYF.

Points on this clonotype: A much larger clone sits a single nucleotide away, making a read error possible. V and J are TRBV29-1 and TRBJ2-5; D unresolved. The CDR3 sequence is 12 residues long. Germline loops: CDR1 SQVTM, CDR2 ANQGSEA. Here the CDR3 reads CSAPVGYETRYF. The CDR3 DNA sequence: TGCAGCGCCCCGGTTGGTTATGAGACCCGGTACTTC. Combining the CDR3 with reference TRBV29-1 and TRBJ2-5 gives the whole variable domain SAVISQKPSRDICQRGTSLTIQCQVDSQVTMMFWYRQQPGQSLTLIATANQGSEATYESGFVIDKFPISRPNLTFSTLTVSNMSPEDSSIYLCSAPVGYETRYFGPGTRLLVL.

In its sample, this clonotype was seen a few times. The J gene is TRBJ2-1, the V gene TRBV6-2 or TRBV6-3; D unclear. The DNA matches TRBJ2-7 better at its end, which makes the J call doubtful. This CDR3 is built from 16 residues. Germline values: CDR1 MNHEY, CDR2 SVGEGT. CDR3 in amino acids: CASSPPRSAIAYEQYF. The CDR3 bases are TGTGCCAGCAGTCCGCCTCGTTCTGCTATCGCCTACGAGCAGTACTTC.

The rearrangement joins TRBV18 to TRBJ2-7; 11 nucleotides line up with TRBD2. The CDR3 is made up of 18 amino acids. Per the germline V gene, CDR1 is KGHSH and CDR2 is LQKENI. With V trimmed by 5 bases and J by 1 base, 13 bases remained unmatched. The CDR3 DNA sequence: TGTGCCAGCTCAACTTTCTCCCTAACTAGCGGGAGTTCCTACGAGCAGTACTTC. This gives the protein CASSTFSLTSGSSYEQYF. Together with reference TRBV18 and TRBJ2-7, the CDR3 gives the full variable domain: NAGVMQNPRHLVRRRGQEARLRCSPMKGHSHVYWYRQLPEEGLKFMVYLQKENIIDESGMPKERFSAEFPKEGPSILRIQQVVRGDSAAYFCASSTFSLTSGSSYEQYFGPGTRLTVT.

Remarks on this clonotype: A much bigger clone sits one base away, suggesting this may be a read error. The rearrangement links TRBV7-2 to TRBJ2-1; D may be TRBD1 (7 bases). CDR1 is SGHTA and CDR2 is FQGNSA in the germline V gene. V was cut by 5 bases and J by 9 bases, with 17 bases left in between. The CDR3 contains 14 residues. As DNA, the CDR3 is TGTGCCAGCAGCCAACGGGGGCAGGGGGGTGAGCAGTTCTTC. Amino acid sequence: CASSQRGQGGEQFF.

This clonotype was seen only a few times. This sequence joins TRBV7-2 and TRBJ2-2; 12 bases align to TRBD2. The CDR3 contains 18 residues. V trimming: 1 base; J trimming: 5 bases; junction bases outside the gene matches: 8. The germline CDR1 and CDR2 sequences are SGHTA and FQGNSA. The CDR3: CASSLEAASGRGTGELFF. Here the CDR3 DNA reads TGTGCCAGCAGCTTAGAAGCGGCTAGCGGGAGGGGGACCGGGGAGCTGTTTTTT.

The sample holds a few counts of this clonotype. J is TRBJ1-2 and V is TRBV20-1; no clear D. This CDR3 is built from 16 residues. Germline V CDR1 and CDR2: DFQATT, SNEGSKA (reference sequence). The ends were cut back, 0 bases at V and 4 bases at J, with 18 bases in the middle. The CDR3 here is CSARDTLEMITYGYTF. DNA for the CDR3: TGCAGTGCTAGAGATACCCTCGAGATGATTACCTATGGCTACACCTTC.

This clonotype was counted a single time. Relative to the germline gene, one junction end is altered; a read error may explain this. The chain carries TRBV7-3 and TRBJ2-3; D uncertain. The CDR3 consists of 13 residues. In germline, CDR1 is SGHTA, CDR2 FQGTGA. The CDR3: CVSSLIGSDTQYF. CDR3 bases: TGTGTCAGCAGCTTAATAGGGTCAGATACGCAGTATTTT.

The CDR3 coding sequence is TGTGCCAGCAGCTTGGGGACAGGGATACAAGATACGCAGTATTTT. This translates into CASSLGTGIQDTQYF. The rearrangement uses TRBV7-2 and TRBJ2-3, with 9 positions matching TRBD1. The J segment lost 5 bases and the V segment lost 3 bases, leaving 6 bases of the junction unmatched. The germline V gene encodes CDR1 SGHTA and CDR2 FQGNSA. CDR3 length: 15 residues.

This clonotype has only a few counts. The chain couples TRBV10-3 to TRBJ2-5, with 7 positions matching TRBD2. V was clipped by 2 bases and J by 5 bases; unmatched bases: 11. Germline CDR1 and CDR2: ENHRY and SYGVKD. The CDR3 length is 16 residues. Here the CDR3 reads CAISEEGLVGAETQYF. In nucleotides, the CDR3 is TGTGCCATCAGTGAGGAAGGACTAGTCGGCGCGGAGACCCAGTACTTC.

This clonotype was seen once. This sequence joins TRBV7-9 and TRBJ1-2, with D hard to call. Germline assignment: CDR1 SEHNR and CDR2 FQNEAQ (reference sequence). This CDR3 comprises 12 residues. The germline V and J ends were trimmed by 4 bases and 7 bases, with 10 bases remaining between them. The CDR3 DNA sequence: TGTGCCAGCAGCTCTGCCTTCTCTGGCTACACCTTC. Amino acids: CASSSAFSGYTF.

The chain links TRBV6-5 to TRBJ2-7; D not certain. CDR1 and CDR2 (germline): MNHEY, SVGAGI. The CDR3 sequence is 14 residues long. Trimming stripped 2 bases from V and 2 bases from J, with 10 bases between. CDR3 amino acids: CASSYTGHAYEQYF. The CDR3 nucleotides are TGTGCCAGCAGTTACACGGGCCATGCCTACGAGCAGTACTTC.

CDR3 coding DNA: TGCAGTGCGCAGACGTGGCGGGAGGTAGGCGAGACCCAGTACTTC. Its protein is CSAQTWREVGETQYF. V is TRBV20-1 and J is TRBJ2-5; 8 nucleotides line up with TRBD2. The germline V gene has CDR1 DFQATT and CDR2 SNEGSKA (reference sequence). V gave up 6 bases and J gave up 5 bases; unmatched junction bases: 14. This CDR3 spans 15 amino acids.

This clonotype turned up a few times. The chain recombines TRBV29-1 with TRBJ2-3; D remains ambiguous. Looked up from germline, CDR1 is SQVTM and CDR2 is ANQGSEA. V lost 4 bases, J lost 4 bases, and 6 bases lay in between. The CDR3 runs to 11 residues. CDR3 in amino acids: CSVVISDTQYF. The CDR3 bases are TGCAGCGTTGTGATTTCAGATACGCAGTATTTT.

About this clonotype itself: At one boundary the junction diverges from the germline segment, which might be a read error. J is TRBJ2-6 and V is TRBV18, with D perhaps assigned TRBD1 or TRBD2 (5 bases each). The CDR3 has 17 amino acids. Germline CDR1 KGHSH, CDR2 LQKENI. The CDR3 reads CASSPPRGDSGANVRTF. In DNA form, the CDR3 reads TGTGCCAGCTCACCACCGAGGGGCGACTCTGGGGCCAACGTCCGGACTTTC. The full variable domain, with the rest looked up from reference TRBV18 and TRBJ2-6, is NAGVMQNPRHLVRRRGQEARLRCSPMKGHSHVYWYRQLPEEGLKFMVYLQKENIIDESGMPKERFSAEFPKEGPSILRIQQVVRGDSAAYFCASSPPRGDSGANVRTFGAGSRLTVL.

This chain connects TRBV9 to TRBJ2-3, with D maybe TRBD2 (5 bases). The V gene's germline CDR1 is SGDLS and CDR2 YYNGEE. The CDR3 spans 16 residues. Trimming took 0 bases from V and 5 from J, leaving 16 bases between them. CDR3 region: CASSVERGSGRDTQYF. Here the CDR3 DNA reads TGTGCCAGCAGCGTAGAGCGAGGGAGTGGTAGAGATACGCAGTATTTT.